This T cell receptor beta chain comes out of a study of tumor-infiltrating lymphocytes in localized non-small cell lung cancer. Across the whole study: Tumor tissue and non-adjacent uninvolved lung came from each patient. Points from the study as a whole: Tumors had more T cell infiltration than uninvolved lung, per TCRbeta sequencing and CD3 counts. Available tissue quantity limited TCR sequencing to a patient subset. Each assay used a separate piece of the same tissue.

Germline-derived CDR1 and CDR2 are LGHNT and FRNRAP. This CDR3 has 15 amino acids. With 1 base removed from V and 3 bases from J, the gap between germline ends came to 10 bases. About this clone itself: Its antigen is currently unknown.

This table comes from immunoSEQ multiplex PCR, and its TCRdb copy is limited to in-frame clones, with some not included. Found here are 13,000 or so clones, 66% of them singletons; the top ten hold more than 6%. The clonotype was recovered from a human donor with non-small cell lung cancer. The rearrangement joins TRBV12-5 to TRBJ2-1; D could derive from TRBD1 or TRBD2 (6 bases each). Sequencing was done on a sample of lung tumor tissue. CDR3 in amino acids: CASGLGGAGYNEQFF. The CDR3 nucleotides read TGTGCTAGTGGTTTGGGGGGGGCCGGCTACAATGAGCAGTTCTTC.